The 29 T cell receptor beta chains given below trace back to one sample, sequenced in a study of lymphopenia after photon versus proton radiotherapy. Here immunoSEQ multiplex PCR was the method, and the copy in TCRdb shows in-frame clones only, minus some. The sample gives about 7,300 clones, roughly 86% of which show up once; 17% is in the top ten. Sequenced here: peripheral blood, sampled from a patient treated with photon-based radiotherapy. Source of these receptors: a man in his sixties with cholangiocarcinoma.

This chain uses TRBV10-3 with TRBJ1-1, with D possibly TRBD1 on 5 matching bases. The germline V gene has CDR1 ENHRY and CDR2 SYGVKD. V lost 3 bases and J 1 base, leaving 12 bases between the germline ends. The CDR3 covers 15 residues. CDR3 DNA: TGTGCCATCAGTGAAAGCGGGGCAGGGAACACTGAAGCTTTCTTT. It codes for CAISESGAGNTEAFF.

This chain links TRBV4-1 with TRBJ1-2, with 9 bases fitting TRBD1. This CDR3 has 14 amino acids. With 6 bases clipped from V and 3 bases from J, the junction kept 5 bases outside the gene matches. Germline V gene data show CDR1 as MGHRA and CDR2 as YSYEKL. As DNA, the CDR3 is TGCGCCAGCAGGGGACAGGGCGACCACTATGGCTACACCTTC. The encoded protein is CASRGQGDHYGYTF.

Only one count was recorded for this clone. The chain uses TRBV2 and TRBJ1-2, with D possibly being TRBD1 (5 bases). Trimming stripped 6 bases from V and 2 bases from J, with 10 bases between. Germline V gene sequence: CDR1 SNHLY, CDR2 FYNNEI. The CDR3 is 13 residues long. As DNA, the CDR3 is TGTGCCAGCAGCGGGGACGGGAACTATGGCTACACCTTC. It specifies CASSGDGNYGYTF.

This chain links TRBV9 with TRBJ2-3; D might be TRBD1 (5 bases). CDR3 length equals 15 residues. Between the trimmed V and J ends, which lost 3 bases and 3 bases, there was a span of 14 bases. The germline V gene has CDR1 SGDLS and CDR2 YYNGEE. CDR3 sequence reads: CASSASGYVTDTQYF. The CDR3, as DNA: TGTGCCAGCAGCGCATCAGGGTATGTAACAGATACGCAGTATTTT.

This sequence joins TRBV25-1 and TRBJ2-5; D possibly corresponds to TRBD2 (6 bases). CDR1 MGHDK and CDR2 SYGVNS come from the germline V gene. Trimming removed 3 bases at V and 4 bases at J, with 12 bases between. CDR3 length equals 14 residues. CDR3 sequence: CASSDYAGIETQYF. In DNA, the CDR3 is TGTGCCAGCAGTGATTATGCGGGAATAGAGACCCAGTACTTC.

This clone was recorded once. V gene TRBV5-1 combines with J gene TRBJ2-5; D is undetermined. Germline CDR1 SGHRS, CDR2 YFSETQ. The CDR3 runs to 12 residues. The V gene lost 4 bases and the J gene lost 1 base, with 5 bases spanning the gap. CDR3 nucleotide sequence: TGCGCCAGCAGCCCCAGCCAAGAGACCCAGTACTTC. The encoded protein is CASSPSQETQYF.

The chain employs TRBV7-9 and TRBJ2-5; 11 positions agree with TRBD1. J gave up 5 bases and V 5 bases, and 13 bases lay outside the gene matches. CDR1 is SEHNR, CDR2 FQNEAQ, per germline (reference sequence). This CDR3 comprises 17 residues. The CDR3 DNA reads as TGTGCCAGCAGCCCAAAGTGGGGACAGGGGGATGAGGAGACCCAGTACTTC. Amino acid sequence: CASSPKWGQGDEETQYF.

This sequence joins TRBV27 and TRBJ2-1, with 14 bases aligning to TRBD2. The CDR3 has 15 residues. Germline-derived CDR1 and CDR2 are MNHEY and SMNVEV (reference sequence). With 3 bases clipped from V and 5 bases from J, the junction kept 0 bases outside the gene matches. The CDR3 reads CASSLGLAGDNEQFF. The DNA of the CDR3 is TGTGCCAGCAGTTTGGGACTAGCGGGAGACAATGAGCAGTTCTTC.

This clone was detected only once. The chain employs TRBV27 and TRBJ2-5; D ambiguous. The CDR3 sequence is 13 residues long. Trimming stripped 2 bases from V and 3 bases from J, with 7 bases between. Germline CDR1 MNHEY, CDR2 SMNVEV (reference sequence). The CDR3 DNA is TGTGCCAGCAGTTTAGTACGGGAAGAGACCCAGTACTTC. Protein sequence: CASSLVREETQYF.

This rearrangement joins TRBV5-1 to TRBJ2-1; tentative D call: TRBD2 (6 bases). CDR1 is SGHRS and CDR2 is YFSETQ in the germline V gene. CDR3 size: 16 residues. The V end lost 1 base, the J end lost 5 bases, and 16 bases lay between the germline ends. The CDR3: CASSLRGGVGNNEQFF. CDR3 nucleotide sequence: TGCGCCAGCAGCTTGAGGGGCGGGGTCGGGAACAATGAGCAGTTCTTC.

In DNA, the CDR3 is TGTGCCAGCAGCCCCTGGGGGACTAGCACCGGGGAGCTGTTTTTT. Its protein is CASSPWGTSTGELFF. V and J are TRBV9 and TRBJ2-2; 8 bases line up with TRBD2. The CDR3 length is 15 residues. From germline, CDR1 is SGDLS and CDR2 YYNGEE. V gave up 4 bases and J gave up 4 bases; unmatched junction bases: 6.

This clone was found once. This chain joins TRBV5-1 and TRBJ2-3; TRBD2 aligns across 8 bases. Germline trimming cut 5 bases from V and 5 bases from J; bases unmatched to any gene: 13. The germline gives CDR1 SGHRS, CDR2 YFSETQ. The CDR3 covers 16 residues. The CDR3 DNA reads TGCGCCAGCAGGTATGGAGCGGGAGCAGTTGAAGATACGCAGTATTTT. It is translated as CASRYGAGAVEDTQYF. The full variable domain, completed using reference TRBV5-1 and TRBJ2-3, is KAGVTQTPRYLIKTRGQQVTLSCSPISGHRSVSWYQQTPGQGLQFLFEYFSETQRNKGNFPGRFSGRQFSNSRSEMNVSTLELGDSALYLCASRYGAGAVEDTQYFGPGTRLTVL.

The rearrangement joins TRBV7-9 to TRBJ2-6; D is ambiguous. Trimming left V 5 bases short and J 2 bases short, with 10 bases between. The CDR3 is 15 residues long. CDR1 is SEHNR, CDR2 FQNEAQ, per germline (reference sequence). DNA of the CDR3: TGTGCCAGCAGCGTCTTCGGGCCTGGGGCCAACGTCCTGACTTTC. As protein: CASSVFGPGANVLTF.

The chain combines TRBV11-2 with TRBJ1-3, with a tentative D call TRBD1 (6 bases). This CDR3 spans 14 amino acids. The V end was cut by 5 bases, the J end by 3 bases, with 11 bases between. Germline V gene sequence: CDR1 SGHAT, CDR2 FQNNGV. CDR3 DNA: TGTGCCAGCAGCCCTACAGGGAGTGGAAACACCATATATTTT. This sequence encodes CASSPTGSGNTIYF. The entire variable domain, with the rest obtained from reference TRBV11-2 and TRBJ1-3, is as follows: EAGVAQSPRYKIIEKRQSVAFWCNPISGHATLYWYQQILGQGPKLLIQFQNNGVVDDSQLPKDRFSAERLKGVDSTLKIQPAKLEDSAVYLCASSPTGSGNTIYFGEGSWLTVV.

The chain employs TRBV20-1 and TRBJ2-7; TRBD2 agrees at 7 bases. The CDR3 loop spans 11 amino acids. Germline-derived CDR1 and CDR2 are DFQATT and SNEGSKA (reference sequence). Unmatched junction bases numbered 4, after V lost 6 bases and J lost 5 bases. CDR3 sequence (DNA): TGCAGTGCCGGGGACTACGACGAGCAGTACTTC. Residues: CSAGDYDEQYF.

This clone was seen only once. In nucleotides, the CDR3 is TGTGCCAGCAGCCAAGACAAATCTGACAATGAGCAGTTCTTC. This gives the protein CASSQDKSDNEQFF. This chain links TRBV4-2 with TRBJ2-1; no clear D gene. V was trimmed by 0 bases and J by 5 bases, leaving 8 bases between them. The CDR3 loop spans 14 amino acids. Germline CDR1 LGHNA, CDR2 YNFKEQ.

The rearrangement joins TRBV2 to TRBJ1-1; D not resolved. The CDR3 is made up of 13 amino acids. V lost 4 bases and J lost 2, with 8 bases in between. Looked up from germline, CDR1 is SNHLY and CDR2 is FYNNEI. The CDR3: CASSGLENTEAFF. CDR3 bases: TGTGCCAGCAGTGGGTTGGAAAACACTGAAGCTTTCTTT.

This chain joins TRBV4-1 and TRBJ1-2, with unresolved D. Germline V gene sequence: CDR1 MGHRA, CDR2 YSYEKL. The CDR3 totals 15 residues. V lost 0 bases to trimming and J lost 7 bases, with 15 bases between them. The CDR3 nucleotides read TGCGCCAGCAGCCAAGACCCGAGGCGTCTATCTGGCTACACCTTC. This codes for CASSQDPRRLSGYTF.

This clone was counted a few times. The junction departs from the called germline gene at one end, perhaps through a read error. The CDR3 loop is CASSPMGAASTDTQYF. Here the CDR3 DNA reads TGTGCTAGCAGTCCTATGGGGGCGGCTAGCACAGATACGCAGTATTTT. The V gene is TRBV7-7, the J gene TRBJ2-3; possible D gene TRBD1, 6 bases. CDR3 size: 16 residues. Germline CDR1 reads SSHAT; CDR2 reads FNYEAQ (reference sequence).

The chain has TRBV28 and TRBJ1-4, with 8 bases lining up with TRBD1. This CDR3 has 14 amino acids. CDR1 and CDR2 from the germline V gene are MDHEN and SYDVKM. V lost 5 bases and J lost 8; bases outside the gene matches: 7. CDR3 DNA sequence: TGTGCCAGCAGTGCAGGGGGCGCGGGGGAAAAACTGTTTTTT. Amino acid sequence: CASSAGGAGEKLFF.

This clone was recorded a few times. The J gene is TRBJ1-5, the V gene TRBV27; D may be TRBD1 (6 bases). CDR3 length: 17 amino acids. Trimming pared 0 bases from V and 3 bases from J, leaving 15 bases between. The germline gives CDR1 MNHEY, CDR2 SMNVEV (reference sequence). Here the CDR3 DNA reads TGTGCCAGCAGTTTATCTTCGGGGGCATGGCTCAATCAGCCCCAGCATTTT. Protein product: CASSLSSGAWLNQPQHF.

The chain carries TRBV4-3 and TRBJ2-7, with no clear D. Germline CDR1 is LGHNA and CDR2 is YSLEER. This CDR3 has 15 amino acids. V lost 1 base to trimming and J lost 3 bases, with 13 bases between them. The CDR3 sequence is CASSQAHRTYYEQYF. DNA of the CDR3: TGCGCCAGCAGCCAAGCCCACCGGACCTACTACGAGCAGTACTTC.

This clone is judged medium-sized. The V call is TRBV9, the J call TRBJ2-2; the D is unclear. Germline V gene data show CDR1 as SGDLS and CDR2 as YYNGEE. V was pared by 0 bases and J by 2 bases, with 8 bases between. The CDR3 extends over 15 amino acids. CDR3 sequence reads: CASSVATGNTGELFF. The CDR3 nucleotides are TGTGCCAGCAGCGTAGCTACTGGTAACACCGGGGAGCTGTTTTTT. Full variable domain (rest looked up from reference TRBV9 and TRBJ2-2): DSGVTQTPKHLITATGQRVTLRCSPRSGDLSVYWYQQSLDQGLQFLIQYYNGEERAKGNILERFSAQQFPDLHSELNLSSLELGDSALYFCASSVATGNTGELFFGEGSRLTVL.

The gene calls are TRBV15 and TRBJ1-4, with D uncertain. The germline V gene encodes CDR1 LNHNV and CDR2 YYDKDF (reference sequence). The CDR3 loop spans 17 amino acids. V lost 4 bases and J 4 bases, leaving 19 bases between the germline ends. The CDR3 DNA is TGTGCCACCAGCAAAGATGGAACGGGCGACGTTAATGAAAAACTGTTTTTT. It specifies CATSKDGTGDVNEKLFF. Complete variable domain (other parts from reference TRBV15 and TRBJ1-4): DAMVIQNPRYQVTQFGKPVTLSCSQTLNHNVMYWYQQKSSQAPKLLFHYYDKDFNNEADTPDNFQSRRPNTSFCFLDIRSPGLGDTAMYLCATSKDGTGDVNEKLFFGSGTQLSVL.

The rearrangement uses TRBV4-3 and TRBJ2-7; D perhaps matches TRBD1 (5 bases). This CDR3 contains 15 residues. Germline V gene data show CDR1 as LGHNA and CDR2 as YSLEER. Trimming cost V 0 bases and J 2 bases, with 11 bases left between them. For the CDR3, the DNA is TGCGCCAGCAGCCAAGAAGGACACCAGCCCTACGAGCAGTACTTC. Translating it yields CASSQEGHQPYEQYF.

The V call is TRBV18, the J call TRBJ2-7; D not certain. CDR3 length equals 12 residues. With 6 bases removed from V and 2 bases from J, the gap between germline ends came to 8 bases. The germline gives CDR1 KGHSH, CDR2 LQKENI. The CDR3 loop is CASSLFPYEQYF. CDR3 coding DNA: TGTGCCAGCTCCCTGTTTCCCTACGAGCAGTACTTC.

The chain joins TRBV7-6 to TRBJ2-6; D is possibly TRBD2 (5 bases). The CDR3 has 15 residues. CDR1 and CDR2 from the germline V gene are SGHVS and FNYEAQ. V dropped 0 bases and J dropped 2 bases, with 5 bases sitting between them. The CDR3 sequence is CASSLAGAGANVLTF. CDR3 bases: TGTGCCAGCAGCTTAGCCGGGGCTGGGGCCAACGTCCTGACTTTC. Variable domain in full (rest from reference TRBV7-6 and TRBJ2-6): GAGVSQSPRYKVTKRGQDVALRCDPISGHVSLYWYRQALGQGPEFLTYFNYEAQQDKSGLPNDRFSAERPEGSISTLTIQRTEQRDSAMYRCASSLAGAGANVLTFGAGSRLTVL.

The rearrangement uses TRBV7-6 and TRBJ1-2; no definite D call. CDR1 is SGHVS and CDR2 is FNYEAQ in the germline V gene. The CDR3 runs 13 residues. V lost 1 base and J 2 bases, leaving 5 bases between the germline ends. CDR3 nucleotide sequence: TGTGCCAGCAGCTTAGACAAAAACTATGGCTACACCTTC. Its protein product is CASSLDKNYGYTF.

This clone was seen just once. The V and J genes are TRBV4-2 and TRBJ2-1; 13 positions agree with TRBD2. J gave up 9 bases and V 4 bases, and 9 bases lay outside the gene matches. The CDR3 runs 16 residues. The germline CDR1 and CDR2 sequences are LGHNA and YNFKEQ. The chain's CDR3 is CASSRGGLAGALEQFF. Here the CDR3 DNA reads TGTGCCAGCAGCCGGGGCGGACTAGCGGGAGCTCTTGAGCAGTTCTTC.